This T cell receptor (beta chain) came from a study of T cells in Graves' hyperthyroidism and ophthalmopathy. Study-level results: In the analysis, a 13 V-J model separated ophthalmopathy from stable hyperthyroidism. Within blood appeared most thyroid clonotypes that had expanded above 0.001.

Using RNA transcripts as the source, TCR beta CDR3 regions were amplified. The HTBI primer set was used in a first-round RT-PCR of the TCR CDR3. A single record per CDR3 protein comes from TCRdb applying MiXCR to the multiplex PCR reads. This table has over 300,000 distinct CDR3 sequences, approximately 13% appearing once. As for this clonotype: Its antigen is not known.

Germline loops: CDR1 SQVTM, CDR2 ANQGSEA. The ends lost 2 bases at V and 5 bases at J; junction bases unmatched: 7. The CDR3 sequence is 15 residues long. This receptor was identified in a woman between 55 and 75 years old with Graves' hyperthyroidism. The gene calls are TRBV29-1 and TRBJ1-2; 11 positions agree with TRBD1. Sequences were obtained from blood. The CDR3 loop is CSVENPGQGAYGYTF. For the CDR3, the DNA is TGCAGCGTTGAAAATCCCGGACAGGGGGCTTATGGCTACACCTTC. The full variable domain, completed using reference TRBV29-1 and TRBJ1-2, is SAVISQKPSRDICQRGTSLTIQCQVDSQVTMMFWYRQQPGQSLTLIATANQGSEATYESGFVIDKFPISRPNLTFSTLTVSNMSPEDSSIYLCSVENPGQGAYGYTFGSGTRLTVV.